The 14 T cell receptor beta chains listed next were all sequenced from one sample in a study of T cell repertoires in cytomegalovirus infection. What these receptors recognize is not known. MiXCR, applied by TCRdb to the reads, yields one record per CDR3 protein. This table holds 110,000 or so distinct CDR3 sequences, about 33% found once. The sample in question was CD8+ T cells from cultured PBMCs, obtained from culture after CMV antigen stimulation. The receptors were sampled from a human donor in good health (CMV status not recorded). Some clones in this sample may be carry-over from other donors' samples.

The table lists this clonotype with a few counts. The chain joins TRBV7-6 to TRBJ2-3; 9 nucleotides align to TRBD2. Germline CDR1 SGHVS, CDR2 FNYEAQ. Trimming removed 4 bases from V and 4 bases from J; junction bases left unmatched: 6. The CDR3 runs 15 residues. The CDR3: CASSSRGGSADTQYF. The CDR3 nucleotides are TGTGCCAGCAGCTCGCGGGGGGGAAGCGCAGATACGCAGTATTTT.

This clonotype was recorded a few times. The genes are TRBV7-6 and TRBJ2-5; D call uncertain. Germline V gene data show CDR1 as SGHVS and CDR2 as FNYEAQ. Trimming stripped 5 bases from V and 0 bases from J, with 4 bases between. The CDR3 has 12 amino acids. The CDR3, as DNA: TGTGCCAGCAGCCCCGACCAAGAGACCCAGTACTTC. Protein sequence: CASSPDQETQYF.

This clonotype was counted only a few times. J is TRBJ2-3 and V is TRBV19, with TRBD1 matching over 7 bases. Germline V gives CDR1 LNHDA, CDR2 SQIVND (reference sequence). The CDR3 runs to 18 residues. V lost 4 bases and J lost 2; bases outside the gene matches: 15. The CDR3 reads CASSKTGTIGKITDTQYF. The CDR3 DNA sequence: TGTGCCAGTAGTAAGACAGGGACCATTGGGAAAATCACAGATACGCAGTATTTT.

The chain links TRBV27 to TRBJ1-4; a possible D gene is TRBD1 (5 bases). The ends were cut back, 3 bases at V and 4 bases at J, with 9 bases in the middle. The V gene's germline CDR1 is MNHEY and CDR2 SMNVEV (reference sequence). The CDR3 spans 14 residues. The CDR3: CASSFGHSNEKLFF. In nucleotides, the CDR3 is TGTGCCAGCAGTTTCGGACATAGTAATGAAAAACTGTTTTTT.

This clonotype was counted a few times. The rearrangement uses TRBV10-3 and TRBJ2-1; D may be TRBD1 or TRBD2 (6 bases each). Per the germline V gene, CDR1 is ENHRY and CDR2 is SYGVKD. This CDR3 is built from 13 residues. Trimming left V 8 bases short and J 5 bases short, with 13 bases between. The CDR3 nucleotides are TGTGCCATCCGTGGGGGGCTCGACAATGAGCAGTTCTTC. This translates into CAIRGGLDNEQFF.

The chain employs TRBV19 and TRBJ2-1; D not resolved. V lost 0 bases to trimming and J lost 12 bases, with 18 bases between them. Looked up from germline, CDR1 is LNHDA and CDR2 is SQIVND (reference sequence). The CDR3 spans 15 residues. The CDR3 loop reads CASSIEAGSPKGQFF. CDR3 DNA: TGTGCCAGTAGTATAGAAGCAGGTTCCCCTAAGGGGCAGTTCTTC. Full variable domain (missing parts from reference TRBV19 and TRBJ2-1): DGGITQSPKYLFRKEGQNVTLSCEQNLNHDAMYWYRQDPGQGLRLIYYSQIVNDFQKGDIAEGYSVSREKKESFPLTVTSAQKNPTAFYLCASSIEAGSPKGQFFGPGTRLTVL.

This chain uses TRBV11-1 with TRBJ1-2; possible D gene TRBD1, 5 bases. Trimming pared 3 bases from V and 0 bases from J, leaving 11 bases between. There are 15 residues in the CDR3. Looked up from germline, CDR1 is SGHAT and CDR2 is FQDESV (reference sequence). CDR3 nucleotides: TGTGCCAGCAGCTTGGGACCAAGTCCTAACTATGGCTACACCTTC. Its protein is CASSLGPSPNYGYTF. Drawing the rest from reference TRBV11-1 and TRBJ1-2, the complete variable domain is EAEVAQSPRYKITEKSQAVAFWCDPISGHATLYWYRQILGQGPELLVQFQDESVVDDSQLPKDRFSAERLKGVDSTLKIQPAELGDSAMYLCASSLGPSPNYGYTFGSGTRLTVV.

In this sample, this clonotype turned up a few times. This sequence joins TRBV7-2 and TRBJ2-5; D might be TRBD1 (7 bases). The V end was cut by 5 bases, the J end by 2 bases, with 21 bases between. This CDR3 contains 17 residues. Germline CDR1 SGHTA, CDR2 FQGNSA. The CDR3 is CASSQGGGTYLQETQYF. The DNA of the CDR3 is TGTGCCAGCAGCCAGGGGGGTGGGACCTATCTTCAAGAGACCCAGTACTTC.

This clonotype was observed once. The chain has TRBV27 and TRBJ2-1; D is ambiguous. V lost 2 bases, J lost 5 bases, and 10 bases lay in between. The CDR3 spans 14 residues. From germline, CDR1 is MNHEY and CDR2 SMNVEV (reference sequence). The CDR3 DNA is TGTGCCAGCAGTTTAGTCCTCGCGAACAATGAGCAGTTCTTC. Its protein product is CASSLVLANNEQFF.

The chain combines TRBV19 with TRBJ1-5, with a possible D match to TRBD1 (6 bases). CDR3 size: 14 residues. Per the germline V gene, CDR1 is LNHDA and CDR2 is SQIVND (reference sequence). Trimming removed 5 bases at V and 7 bases at J, with 15 bases between. The CDR3 coding sequence is TGTGCCAGTAGTCCAGGGACAACCGACCAGCCCCAGCATTTT. This translates into CASSPGTTDQPQHF.

V usage is TRBV7-6 and J usage is TRBJ1-1; D uncertain. The V gene lost 1 base and the J gene lost 11 bases, with 14 bases spanning the gap. Germline V gene lookup returns CDR1 SGHVS and CDR2 FNYEAQ. The CDR3 contains 13 residues. CDR3 DNA sequence: TGTGCCAGCAGCTTAGAGGAAGGTTTTCGCGCTTTCTTT. It encodes CASSLEEGFRAFF.

The table lists this clonotype with a few counts. The J gene is TRBJ1-2, the V gene TRBV28, with TRBD1 matching over 8 bases. The V gene's germline CDR1 is MDHEN and CDR2 SYDVKM. The CDR3 covers 15 residues. J was trimmed by 6 bases and V by 1 base; bases with no gene match: 7. The CDR3 DNA sequence: TGTGCCAGCAGTTTATCCGACAGGGGAGGTGATGGCTACACCTTC. Amino acid sequence: CASSLSDRGGDGYTF.

This clonotype was counted between two and nine times. The CDR3 sequence: CASESLGPQGPSTDTQYF. The CDR3 nucleotides are TGTGCCAGCGAAAGCTTAGGTCCGCAGGGACCCAGCACAGATACGCAGTATTTT. The chain is built from TRBV7-8 and TRBJ2-3; the D gene could be TRBD1 or TRBD2 (5 bases each). CDR3 length: 18 amino acids. In germline, CDR1 is SGHVS, CDR2 FQNEAQ. The germline V and J ends were trimmed by 8 bases and 0 bases, with 24 bases remaining between them.

The chain carries TRBV28 and TRBJ2-7; 8 bases line up with TRBD1. The trim removed 7 bases at V and 3 bases at J, leaving 8 bases unmatched. Germline-derived CDR1 and CDR2 are MDHEN and SYDVKM. This CDR3 is 14 amino acids long. The CDR3 DNA sequence: TGTGCCAGCAAGGAACGGACAGGGAGCTACGAGCAGTACTTC. As protein: CASKERTGSYEQYF. The full variable domain, completed using reference TRBV28 and TRBJ2-7, is DVKVTQSSRYLVKRTGEKVFLECVQDMDHENMFWYRQDPGLGLRLIYFSYDVKMKEKGDIPEGYSVSREKKERFSLILESASTNQTSMYLCASKERTGSYEQYFGPGTRLTVT.